Below are 26 T cell receptor beta chains sequenced from a single sample in a study of blood T cell repertoires in COVID-19. TCRdb's table, derived via immunoSEQ multiplex PCR, lists solely in-frame clones and lacks some. The sample lists about 300,000 clones; 70% to 90% were seen once. The specimen sequenced was PBMCs or T cells enriched from blood (not recorded which). These receptors all stem from a woman aged 25 to 45 who had recovered from COVID-19.

This clone was recorded only once. The chain links TRBV5-1 to TRBJ1-1; D possibly corresponds to TRBD1 (6 bases). The CDR3 spans 14 residues. Germline assignment: CDR1 SGHRS and CDR2 YFSETQ. V was clipped by 0 bases and J by 4 bases, with 10 bases between them. CDR3 residues: CASSLDRVATEAFF. The CDR3 DNA follows: TGCGCCAGCAGCTTGGACAGGGTCGCCACTGAAGCTTTCTTT.

The chain uses TRBV7-9 and TRBJ1-4; D may be TRBD1 (5 bases). V was trimmed by 6 bases and J by 0 bases, leaving 11 bases between them. CDR1 and CDR2 from the germline V gene are SEHNR and FQNEAQ (reference sequence). CDR3 length: 15 residues. CDR3 sequence: CASRRTGATNEKLFF. The CDR3 bases are TGTGCCAGCAGGCGGACGGGGGCAACTAATGAAAAACTGTTTTTT. The full variable domain, rest sourced from reference TRBV7-9 and TRBJ1-4, is DTGVSQNPRHKITKRGQNVTFRCDPISEHNRLYWYRQTLGQGPEFLTYFQNEAQLEKSRLLSDRFSAERPKGSFSTLEIQRTEQGDSAMYLCASRRTGATNEKLFFGSGTQLSVL.

V usage is TRBV6-1 and J usage is TRBJ2-3, with a tentative D call TRBD1 (6 bases). The CDR3 totals 15 residues. Trimming took off 3 bases at V and 2 bases at J, with 12 bases between the two ends. The germline V gene has CDR1 MNHNS and CDR2 SASEGT. The CDR3 sequence is CASSDGGNPTDTQYF. CDR3 in DNA: TGTGCCAGCAGTGATGGGGGCAACCCCACAGATACGCAGTATTTT.

This clone was recorded only once. The chain is built from TRBV7-8 and TRBJ2-3; no reliable D call. CDR1 is SGHVS, CDR2 FQNEAQ, per germline. There are 16 residues in the CDR3. With 5 bases removed from V and 0 bases from J, the gap between germline ends came to 15 bases. CDR3: CASSPNWARSTDTQYF. The CDR3 nucleotides are TGTGCCAGCAGCCCCAACTGGGCTCGGAGCACAGATACGCAGTATTTT.

The chain employs TRBV30 and TRBJ1-6, with 10 bases identical to TRBD1. This CDR3 has 14 amino acids. Germline assignment: CDR1 GTSNPN and CDR2 SVGIG (reference sequence). V was pared by 0 bases and J by 10 bases, with 3 bases of the junction left unmatched. The CDR3 loop is CAWSVGTGESPLHF. The CDR3 nucleotides are TGTGCCTGGAGTGTAGGGACAGGGGAATCACCCCTCCACTTT.

V usage is TRBV16 and J usage is TRBJ1-4, with D uncertain. The CDR3 contains 12 residues. CDR1 is KGHSY and CDR2 is FQNENV in the germline V gene. V was shortened by 1 base and J by 13 bases, with 10 bases between the two germline ends. DNA for the CDR3: TGTGCCAGCAGCCAATACGCCCGGGGACTGTTTTTT. Translation: CASSQYARGLFF. Drawing the rest from reference TRBV16 and TRBJ1-4, the complete variable domain is GEEVAQTPKHLVRGEGQKAKLYCAPIKGHSYVFWYQQVLKNEFKFLISFQNENVFDETGMPKERFSAKCLPNSPCSLEIQATKLEDSAVYFCASSQYARGLFFGSGTQLSVL.

The rearrangement joins TRBV7-3 to TRBJ1-1; D is undetermined. The CDR3 sequence is 11 residues long. Trimming cost V 3 bases and J 11 bases, with 10 bases left between them. Per germline, CDR1 SGHTA and CDR2 FQGTGA. The CDR3 DNA sequence: TGTGCCAGCAGCTTTCCCCCCCAGGCTTTCTTT. Protein sequence: CASSFPPQAFF.

The rearrangement uses TRBV9 and TRBJ2-3; no definite D call. The length of the CDR3 is 12 residues. V was pared by 4 bases and J by 6 bases, with 9 bases between. Per germline, CDR1 SGDLS and CDR2 YYNGEE. CDR3 protein: CASSQTWDTQYF. CDR3 DNA: TGTGCCAGCAGCCAAACTTGGGATACGCAGTATTTT. The variable domain in full, completed from reference TRBV9 and TRBJ2-3, reads DSGVTQTPKHLITATGQRVTLRCSPRSGDLSVYWYQQSLDQGLQFLIQYYNGEERAKGNILERFSAQQFPDLHSELNLSSLELGDSALYFCASSQTWDTQYFGPGTRLTVL.

The rearrangement uses TRBV7-2 and TRBJ2-5; tentatively, D is TRBD1 (5 bases). Germline CDR1 SGHTA, CDR2 FQGNSA. V was cut by 1 base and J by 10 bases, with 16 bases left in between. CDR3 length: 14 residues. This CDR3 is CASSLGVGADDQYF. In DNA, the CDR3 is TGTGCCAGCAGCTTAGGTGTTGGGGCGGATGACCAGTACTTC.

Worth noting for this clone: This same CDR3 is encoded by further DNA sequences in the sample. J is TRBJ1-5 and V is TRBV27; possible D gene TRBD1, 6 bases. Per germline, CDR1 MNHEY and CDR2 SMNVEV (reference sequence). Trimming cost V 4 bases and J 5 bases, with 9 bases left between them. This CDR3 contains 13 residues. The CDR3 DNA sequence: TGTGCCAGCAGTTCAAACAGGGATCAGCCCCAGCATTTT. Translated: CASSSNRDQPQHF.

This clone was detected only once. The V gene is TRBV28, the J gene TRBJ1-1; D call uncertain. This CDR3 contains 13 residues. CDR1 MDHEN and CDR2 SYDVKM come from the germline V gene. The V end lost 6 bases, the J end lost 4 bases, and 12 bases lay between the germline ends. The CDR3 DNA follows: TGTGCCAGCAGCCTCCTCTGGGCCACTGAAGCTTTCTTT. This translates into CASSLLWATEAFF.

This rearrangement joins TRBV5-1 to TRBJ1-1; a possible D gene is TRBD1 (6 bases). The V gene's germline CDR1 is SGHRS and CDR2 YFSETQ. Trimming left V 0 bases short and J 8 bases short, with 11 bases between. The CDR3 is 13 amino acids. The chain's CDR3 is CASSLDGGGEAFF. The CDR3 bases are TGCGCCAGCAGCTTGGATGGTGGGGGCGAAGCTTTCTTT.

The genes are TRBV14 and TRBJ2-1; no clear D. CDR1 and CDR2 (germline): SGHDN, FVKESK. Trimming stripped 0 bases from V and 6 bases from J, with 9 bases between. This CDR3 spans 14 amino acids. The CDR3 coding sequence is TGTGCCAGCAGCCAAGATCTGCTGAGCAATGAGCAGTTCTTC. The encoded protein is CASSQDLLSNEQFF.

CDR3 residues: CSVRTGGVDQPQHF. In nucleotides, the CDR3 is TGCAGCGTGAGGACAGGGGGCGTTGATCAGCCCCAGCATTTT. J is TRBJ1-5 and V is TRBV29-1; 11 bases match TRBD1. Per the germline V gene, CDR1 is SQVTM and CDR2 is ANQGSEA. This CDR3 contains 14 residues. The ends lost 6 bases at V and 5 bases at J; junction bases unmatched: 6.

This clone has only one observation. The chain couples TRBV7-9 to TRBJ2-5, with no clear D. There are 13 residues in the CDR3. The ends were cut back, 3 bases at V and 5 bases at J, with 10 bases in the middle. Germline CDR1 and CDR2: SEHNR and FQNEAQ (reference sequence). The CDR3 DNA follows: TGTGCCAGCAGCTTTACGGGTCCGGAGACCCAGTACTTC. This sequence encodes CASSFTGPETQYF.

The chain couples TRBV30 to TRBJ2-7, with a possible D match to TRBD2 (6 bases). This CDR3 has 14 amino acids. Trimming took off 2 bases at V and 5 bases at J, with 16 bases between the two ends. Germline CDR1 reads GTSNPN; CDR2 reads SVGIG (reference sequence). CDR3 in amino acids: CAWSRGFSGDEQYF. Here the CDR3 DNA reads TGTGCCTGGAGTCGTGGTTTTTCGGGGGACGAGCAGTACTTC.

The chain has TRBV27 and TRBJ2-1; a possible D gene is TRBD2 (5 bases). Germline CDR1 reads MNHEY; CDR2 reads SMNVEV (reference sequence). V lost 5 bases and J lost 0, with 14 bases in between. The CDR3 sequence is 16 residues long. The CDR3 sequence: CASSPRQGSSYNEQFF. In nucleotides, the CDR3 is TGTGCCAGCAGTCCCCGTCAAGGGAGCTCCTACAATGAGCAGTTCTTC.

This chain links TRBV5-5 with TRBJ1-1; the D gene is possibly TRBD1 (5 bases). Germline CDR1 is SGHKS and CDR2 is YYEKEE (reference sequence). V shed 4 bases and J shed 1 base, with 14 bases lying between them. This CDR3 is 15 amino acids long. CDR3 protein: CASSGWGVGNTEAFF. The CDR3 bases are TGTGCCAGCAGCGGCTGGGGCGTTGGGAACACTGAAGCTTTCTTT.

The chain recombines TRBV6-5 with TRBJ1-1, with 7 bases fitting TRBD1. In germline, CDR1 is MNHEY, CDR2 SVGAGI. This CDR3 region has 15 residues. Trimming at V came to 4 bases and at J to 4 bases, leaving 9 bases not matched to a gene. The CDR3 reads CASSSPTGVVTEAFF. The CDR3 coding sequence is TGTGCCAGCAGTTCCCCTACAGGGGTGGTCACTGAAGCTTTCTTT.

V and J are TRBV2 and TRBJ2-7; D not certain. The V gene's germline CDR1 is SNHLY and CDR2 FYNNEI. This CDR3 spans 13 amino acids. Trimming cost V 3 bases and J 2 bases, with 8 bases left between them. Here the CDR3 reads CASSDATTYEQYF. The CDR3, as DNA: TGTGCCAGCAGTGACGCCACAACCTACGAGCAGTACTTC.

This clone appeared once. The rearrangement uses TRBV27 and TRBJ2-1; D is ambiguous. The CDR3 has 14 amino acids. V was trimmed by 7 bases and J by 2 bases, leaving 12 bases between them. The germline gives CDR1 MNHEY, CDR2 SMNVEV (reference sequence). CDR3 region: CASTSSTTYNEQFF. In DNA form, the CDR3 reads TGTGCCAGCACCTCTTCGACAACCTACAATGAGCAGTTCTTC.

This clone was found once. The rearrangement links TRBV18 to TRBJ1-5; possibly TRBD1 for D (6 bases). V was cut by 4 bases and J by 3 bases, with 10 bases left in between. There are 14 residues in the CDR3. Germline V gives CDR1 KGHSH, CDR2 LQKENI. The CDR3 loop reads CASSRRDNNQPQHF. CDR3 in DNA: TGTGCCAGCTCACGCCGGGACAACAATCAGCCCCAGCATTTT.

The rearrangement uses TRBV6-1 and TRBJ2-5; 7 bases match TRBD1. Germline V gene sequence: CDR1 MNHNS, CDR2 SASEGT. J lost 5 bases, V lost 3 bases, and 9 bases had no gene match. This CDR3 region has 15 residues. The CDR3 is CASSDSRGSRETQYF. The CDR3 coding sequence is TGTGCCAGCAGTGATTCCAGGGGGTCTAGGGAGACCCAGTACTTC.

As concerns this clone: Other nucleotide sequences from this sample produce the same CDR3. The CDR3 is CSVRTGNYGYTF. The CDR3 bases are TGCAGCGTCCGAACAGGAAACTATGGCTACACCTTC. The V call is TRBV29-1, the J call TRBJ1-2; D is perhaps TRBD1 (5 bases). V was cut by 6 bases and J by 2 bases, with 10 bases left in between. Germline CDR1 SQVTM, CDR2 ANQGSEA. There are 12 residues in the CDR3.

J is TRBJ1-1 and V is TRBV21-1. TRBV21-1 is flagged as a pseudogene. The CDR3 is 17 residues long. The CDR3 reads CANIRTGAEGSNTEAFF. For the CDR3, the DNA is TGTGCCAACATCAGGACCGGCGCAGAGGGATCGAACACTGAAGCTTTCTTT.

The chain's CDR3 is CASSFGSGQWISPLHF. DNA for the CDR3: TGTGCCAGCAGTTTCGGTTCAGGGCAATGGATTTCACCCCTCCACTTT. The rearrangement uses TRBV28 and TRBJ1-6; possibly TRBD1 for D (5 bases). V was pared by 3 bases and J by 9 bases, with 18 bases between. Per the germline V gene, CDR1 is MDHEN and CDR2 is SYDVKM. The CDR3 consists of 16 residues.